What follows is one T cell receptor beta chain and its context. Its antigen is still unknown. The V segment lost 3 bases and the J segment 6 bases; nucleotides outside the gene matches: 4. CDR3 size: 14 residues. Germline V gene data show CDR1 as KGHSH and CDR2 as LQKENI. Using its own MiXCR run on the reads, TCRdb lists one record per CDR3 protein. The profile shows fewer than 900,000 distinct CDR3 sequences, almost 30% of them singletons. The data stem from a study of T cell repertoires in cytomegalovirus infection. Overall study results and limits: HLA-C-restricted, CMV-specific TCR beta clonotypes were dominant ex vivo.

The sequenced sample was cultured CD8+ T cells from PBMCs, obtained from culture after CMV antigen stimulation. The chain links TRBV18 to TRBJ2-1; 8 nucleotides match TRBD1. The source is a human donor in good health (CMV status not recorded). Some clones in this sample may be carry-over from other donors' samples. This chain's CDR3 is CASSPRTGSNEQFF. As DNA, the CDR3 is TGTGCCAGCTCACCCCGGACAGGGAGCAATGAGCAGTTCTTC.